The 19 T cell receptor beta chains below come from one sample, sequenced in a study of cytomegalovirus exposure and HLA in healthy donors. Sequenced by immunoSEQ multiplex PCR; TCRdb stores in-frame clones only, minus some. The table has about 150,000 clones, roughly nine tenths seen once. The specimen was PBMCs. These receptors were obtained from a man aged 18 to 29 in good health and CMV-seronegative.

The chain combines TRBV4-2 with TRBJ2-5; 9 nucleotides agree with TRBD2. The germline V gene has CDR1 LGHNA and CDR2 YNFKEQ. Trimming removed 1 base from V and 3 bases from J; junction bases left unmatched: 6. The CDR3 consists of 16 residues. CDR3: CASSQVPLAGEETQYF. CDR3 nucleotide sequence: TGTGCCAGCAGCCAAGTGCCGTTAGCGGGGGAAGAGACCCAGTACTTC.

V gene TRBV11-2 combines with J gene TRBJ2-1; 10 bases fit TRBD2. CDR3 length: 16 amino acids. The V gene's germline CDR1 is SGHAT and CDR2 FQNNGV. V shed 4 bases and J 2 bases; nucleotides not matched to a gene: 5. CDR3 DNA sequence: TGTGCCAGCAGCTCGGATAGCGGGAGGACCTACAATGAGCAGTTCTTC. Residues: CASSSDSGRTYNEQFF. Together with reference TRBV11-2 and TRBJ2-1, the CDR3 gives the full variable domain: EAGVAQSPRYKIIEKRQSVAFWCNPISGHATLYWYQQILGQGPKLLIQFQNNGVVDDSQLPKDRFSAERLKGVDSTLKIQPAKLEDSAVYLCASSSDSGRTYNEQFFGPGTRLTVL.

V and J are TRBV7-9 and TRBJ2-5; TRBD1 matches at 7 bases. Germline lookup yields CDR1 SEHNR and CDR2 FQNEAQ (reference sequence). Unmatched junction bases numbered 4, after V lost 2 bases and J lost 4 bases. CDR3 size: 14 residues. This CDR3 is CASSLTGVGETQYF. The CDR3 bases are TGTGCCAGCAGCTTAACAGGGGTAGGAGAGACCCAGTACTTC.

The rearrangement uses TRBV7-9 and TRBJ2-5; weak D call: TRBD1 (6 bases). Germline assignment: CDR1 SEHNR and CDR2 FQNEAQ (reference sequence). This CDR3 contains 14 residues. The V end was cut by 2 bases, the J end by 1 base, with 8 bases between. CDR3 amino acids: CASSLLDSQETQYF. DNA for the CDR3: TGTGCCAGCAGCTTATTGGACAGCCAAGAGACCCAGTACTTC.

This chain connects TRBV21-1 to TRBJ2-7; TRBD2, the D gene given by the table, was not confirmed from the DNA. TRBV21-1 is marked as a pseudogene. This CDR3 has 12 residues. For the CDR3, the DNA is TGTGCCAGCAGGGACTACTCCTACGAGCAGTACGTC. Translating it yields CASRDYSYEQYV.

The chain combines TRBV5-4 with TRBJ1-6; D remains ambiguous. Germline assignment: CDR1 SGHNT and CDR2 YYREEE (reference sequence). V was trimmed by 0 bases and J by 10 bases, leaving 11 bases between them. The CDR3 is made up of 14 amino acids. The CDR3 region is CASSLAGEGSPLHF. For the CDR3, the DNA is TGTGCCAGCAGCTTGGCCGGGGAGGGATCACCCCTCCACTTT. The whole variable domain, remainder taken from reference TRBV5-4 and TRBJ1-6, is ETGVTQSPTHLIKTRGQQVTLRCSSQSGHNTVSWYQQALGQGPQFIFQYYREEENGRGNFPPRFSGLQFPNYSSELNVNALELDDSALYLCASSLAGEGSPLHFGNGTRLTVT.

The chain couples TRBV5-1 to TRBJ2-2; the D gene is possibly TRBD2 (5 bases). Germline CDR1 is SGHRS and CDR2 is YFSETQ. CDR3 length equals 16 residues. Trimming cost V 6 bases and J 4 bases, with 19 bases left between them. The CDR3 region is CASKFEGVGVTGELFF. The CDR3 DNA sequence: TGCGCCAGCAAATTCGAGGGCGTTGGGGTCACCGGGGAGCTGTTTTTT.

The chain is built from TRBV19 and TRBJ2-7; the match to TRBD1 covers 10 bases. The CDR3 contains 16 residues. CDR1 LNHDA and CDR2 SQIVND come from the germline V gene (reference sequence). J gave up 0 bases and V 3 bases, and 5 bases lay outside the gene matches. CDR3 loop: CASSIHRDRGSYEQYV. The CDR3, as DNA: TGTGCCAGTAGTATCCACCGGGACAGGGGCTCCTACGAGCAGTACGTC.

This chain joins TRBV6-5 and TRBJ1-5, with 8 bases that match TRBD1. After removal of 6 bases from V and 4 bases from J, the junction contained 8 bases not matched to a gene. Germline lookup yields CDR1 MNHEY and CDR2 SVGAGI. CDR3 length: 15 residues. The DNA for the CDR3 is TGTGCCAGCAGCCTTGGACAGGGCTTAAATCAGCCCCAGCATTTT. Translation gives CASSLGQGLNQPQHF.

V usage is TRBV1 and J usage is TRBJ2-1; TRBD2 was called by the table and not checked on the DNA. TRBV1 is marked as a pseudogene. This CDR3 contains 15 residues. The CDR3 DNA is TGCACCAGCAGCCAAGACGTCGGGTTCCACAATGAGCAGTTCTTC. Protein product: CTSSQDVGFHNEQFF.

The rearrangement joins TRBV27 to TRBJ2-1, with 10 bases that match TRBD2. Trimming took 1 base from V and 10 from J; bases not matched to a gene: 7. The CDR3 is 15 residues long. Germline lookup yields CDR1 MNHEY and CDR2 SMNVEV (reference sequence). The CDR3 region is CASSLWGTSEGEQFF. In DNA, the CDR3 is TGTGCCAGCAGTTTATGGGGGACTAGCGAGGGAGAGCAGTTCTTC.

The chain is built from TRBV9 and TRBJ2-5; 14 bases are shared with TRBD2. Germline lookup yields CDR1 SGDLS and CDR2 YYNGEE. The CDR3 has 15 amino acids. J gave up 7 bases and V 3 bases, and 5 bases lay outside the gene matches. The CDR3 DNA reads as TGTGCCAGCAGCGCTGGGACTAGCGGGGGTTGGACCCAGTACTTC. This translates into CASSAGTSGGWTQYF.

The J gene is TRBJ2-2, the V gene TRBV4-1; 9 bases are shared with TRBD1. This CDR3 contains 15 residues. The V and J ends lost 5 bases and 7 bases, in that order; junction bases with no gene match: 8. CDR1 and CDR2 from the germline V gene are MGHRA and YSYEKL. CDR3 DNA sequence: TGCGCCAGCAGCTCACTACAGGGGGCCGGCGGGGAGCTGTTTTTT. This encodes CASSSLQGAGGELFF.

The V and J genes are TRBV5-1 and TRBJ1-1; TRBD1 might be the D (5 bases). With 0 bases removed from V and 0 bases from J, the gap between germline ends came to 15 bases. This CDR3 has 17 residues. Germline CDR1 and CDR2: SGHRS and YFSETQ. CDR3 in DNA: TGCGCCAGCAGCTTGGTCGGGGGATTGGGTATGAACACTGAAGCTTTCTTT. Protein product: CASSLVGGLGMNTEAFF.

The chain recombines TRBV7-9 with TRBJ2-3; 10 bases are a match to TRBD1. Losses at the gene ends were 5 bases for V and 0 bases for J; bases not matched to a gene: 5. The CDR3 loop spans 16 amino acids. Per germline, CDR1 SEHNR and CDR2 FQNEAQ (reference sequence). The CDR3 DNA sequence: TGTGCCAGCAGCGAGAGGGACAGGGGCAGCACAGATACGCAGTATTTT. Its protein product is CASSERDRGSTDTQYF.

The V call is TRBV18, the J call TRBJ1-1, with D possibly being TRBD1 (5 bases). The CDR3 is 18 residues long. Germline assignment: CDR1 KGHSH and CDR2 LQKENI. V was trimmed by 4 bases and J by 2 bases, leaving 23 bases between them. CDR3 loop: CASSLLDLNKGLNTEAFF. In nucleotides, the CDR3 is TGTGCCAGCTCACTACTTGATTTGAACAAGGGACTTAACACTGAAGCTTTCTTT.

The CDR3 loop reads CAISKTAIYGYTF. The CDR3 DNA sequence: TGTGCCATCAGTAAGACAGCGATCTATGGCTACACCTTC. The chain has TRBV10-3 and TRBJ1-2, with a possible D match to TRBD1 (5 bases). Deletions cut 5 bases from V and 4 bases from J, with 11 bases between. This CDR3 is 13 amino acids long. Germline loops: CDR1 ENHRY, CDR2 SYGVKD.

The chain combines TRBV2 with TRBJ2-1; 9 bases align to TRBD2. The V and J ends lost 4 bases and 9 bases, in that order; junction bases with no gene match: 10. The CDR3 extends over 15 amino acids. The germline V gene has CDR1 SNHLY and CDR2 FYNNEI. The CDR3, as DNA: TGTGCCAGCAGTGGGAGCGGGAGGAGCCTCCGTGAGCAGTTCTTC. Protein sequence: CASSGSGRSLREQFF.

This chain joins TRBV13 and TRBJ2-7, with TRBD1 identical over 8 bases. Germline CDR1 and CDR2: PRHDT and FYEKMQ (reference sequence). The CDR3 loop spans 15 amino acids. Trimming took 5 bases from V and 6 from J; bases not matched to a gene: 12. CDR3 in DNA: TGTGCCAGCAGCAAAGGAGGGACAGGCCAGAGCGAGCAGTACTTC. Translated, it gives CASSKGGTGQSEQYF.